The present entry profiles one TCR beta chain with its context. As yet, its antigen is unknown. V lost 5 bases and J lost 7, with 8 bases in between. The CDR3 extends over 12 amino acids. Germline CDR1 SNHLY, CDR2 FYNNEI. Profiled with immunoSEQ multiplex PCR; TCRdb holds only in-frame clones, not every one. This table has more than 35,000 clones, about 85% appearing once. Specified time point: pretreatment peripheral blood. This sample is drawn from a study of PD-L1 blockade in urothelial cancer. Overall study: Administration of atezolizumab to patients began in about 2014, at 1,200 mg intravenously every 3 weeks. Bladder-origin urothelial cancer in males described about 85% of the 29 patients. Across blood samples, T cells had a median count of around 140,000.

Study-wide results and caveats: Better survival was predicted by below-median pretreatment blood TCR clonality.

Sequences were derived from PBMCs, sampled around atezolizumab (anti-PD-L1) treatment. The TCR originated in a man aged 80 or over with urothelial cancer. The chain uses TRBV2 and TRBJ2-2, with no clear D. CDR3 residues: CASSLSHGELFF. CDR3 DNA sequence: TGTGCCAGCAGTTTGAGTCACGGGGAGCTGTTTTTT.